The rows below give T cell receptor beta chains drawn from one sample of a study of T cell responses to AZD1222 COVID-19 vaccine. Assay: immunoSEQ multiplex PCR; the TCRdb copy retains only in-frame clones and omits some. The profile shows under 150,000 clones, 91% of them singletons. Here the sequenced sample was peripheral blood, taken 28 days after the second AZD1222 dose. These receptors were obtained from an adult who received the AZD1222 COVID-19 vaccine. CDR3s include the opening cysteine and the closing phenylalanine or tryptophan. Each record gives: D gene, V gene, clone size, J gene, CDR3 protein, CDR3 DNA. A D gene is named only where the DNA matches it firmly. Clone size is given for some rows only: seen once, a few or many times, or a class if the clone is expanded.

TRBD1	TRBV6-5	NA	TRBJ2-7	CASSRQGQGEQYF	TGTGCCAGCAGTCGACAGGGCCAAGGGGAGCAGTACTTC
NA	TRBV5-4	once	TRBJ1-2	CASSLSFGGWDYGYTF	TGTGCCAGCAGCTTGAGTTTTGGGGGGTGGGACTATGGCTACACCTTC
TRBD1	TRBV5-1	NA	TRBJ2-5	CASSSGTGQVETQYF	TGCGCCAGCAGCTCCGGGACAGGGCAGGTAGAGACCCAGTACTTC
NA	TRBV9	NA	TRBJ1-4	CASSVDGHSNEKLFF	TGTGCCAGCAGCGTAGATGGTCACTCCAATGAAAAACTGTTTTTT
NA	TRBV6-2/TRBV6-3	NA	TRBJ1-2	CASSHGQNYGYTF	TGTGCCAGCAGTCACGGACAGAACTATGGCTACACCTTC
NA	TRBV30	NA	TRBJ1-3	CAWSVSGNTIYF	TGTGCCTGGAGTGTATCCGGAAACACCATATATTTT
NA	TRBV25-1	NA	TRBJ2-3	CASSDPDTDTQYF	TGTGCCAGCAGTGACCCCGACACAGATACGCAGTATTTT
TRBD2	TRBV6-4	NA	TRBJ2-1	CASSAGTSGNNEQFF	TGTGCCAGCAGTGCCGGGACTAGCGGGAACAATGAGCAGTTCTTC
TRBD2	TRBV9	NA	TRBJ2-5	CASSPRLAGQETQYF	TGTGCCAGCAGCCCACGACTAGCGGGACAAGAGACCCAGTACTTC
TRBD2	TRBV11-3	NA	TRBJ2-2	CASSLGRSGRPGELFF	TGTGCCAGCAGCTTAGGGCGTAGCGGGAGGCCCGGGGAGCTGTTTTTT
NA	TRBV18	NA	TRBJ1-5	CASSPRQGTQPQHF	TGTGCCAGCTCACCAAGGCAGGGGACTCAGCCCCAGCATTTT
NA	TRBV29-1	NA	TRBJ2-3	CSVASWGARTDTQYF	TGCAGCGTTGCCTCCTGGGGGGCCCGCACAGATACGCAGTATTTT
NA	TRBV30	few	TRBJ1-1	CAWSTGATEAFF	TGTGCCTGGAGCACGGGGGCCACTGAAGCTTTCTTT
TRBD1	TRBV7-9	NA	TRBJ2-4	CASSDYRGRAKNIQYF	TGTGCCAGCAGCGACTACAGGGGGCGGGCCAAAAACATTCAGTACTTC
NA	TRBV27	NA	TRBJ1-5	CASSLVYRNQPQHF	TGTGCCAGCAGTTTAGTTTACCGCAATCAGCCCCAGCATTTT
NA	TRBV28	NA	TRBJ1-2	CACRRAGGYTF	TGTGCCTGCAGGAGGGCGGGAGGCTACACCTTC
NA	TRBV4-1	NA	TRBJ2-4	CASSQENFGGTPYF	TGCGCCAGCAGCCAAGAGAATTTCGGCGGAACCCCGTACTTC
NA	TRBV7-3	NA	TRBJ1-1	CASSSQGSNTEAFF	TGTGCCAGCAGCTCACAGGGATCGAACACTGAAGCTTTCTTT
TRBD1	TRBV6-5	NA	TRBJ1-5	CASSRQGNQPQHF	TGTGCCAGCAGTCGACAGGGAAATCAGCCCCAGCATTTT
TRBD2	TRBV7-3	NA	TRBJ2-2	CASSRTGGTTGELFF	TGTGCCAGCAGTCGTACGGGGGGGACCACCGGGGAGCTGTTTTTT
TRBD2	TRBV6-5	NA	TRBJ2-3	CASSFLAGGTDTQYF	TGTGCCAGCAGTTTTCTAGCGGGAGGCACAGATACGCAGTATTTT
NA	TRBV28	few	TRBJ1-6	CASSLNKAPLHF	TGTGCCAGCAGTTTGAATAAGGCACCCCTCCACTTT
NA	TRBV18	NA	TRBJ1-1	CASSPRAMNTEAFF	TGTGCCAGCTCACCTAGGGCCATGAACACTGAAGCTTTCTTT
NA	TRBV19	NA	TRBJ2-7	CASSISGTPAYEQYF	TGTGCCAGTAGTATTAGTGGGACACCAGCCTACGAGCAGTACTTC
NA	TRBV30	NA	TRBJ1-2	CAWSFRAYGYTF	TGTGCCTGGAGTTTTCGGGCGTATGGCTACACCTTC
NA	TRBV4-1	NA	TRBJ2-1	CASSPLRGLDRSYNEQFF	TGCGCCAGCAGCCCTCTCCGGGGACTCGACCGCTCCTACAATGAGCAGTTCTTC
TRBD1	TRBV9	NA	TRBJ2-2	CASSVAKDRFNTGELFF	TGTGCCAGCAGCGTAGCAAAGGACAGGTTTAACACCGGGGAGCTGTTTTTT
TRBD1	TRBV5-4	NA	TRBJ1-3	CASSFGTAAGNTIYF	TGTGCCAGCAGCTTCGGGACAGCCGCTGGAAACACCATATATTTT
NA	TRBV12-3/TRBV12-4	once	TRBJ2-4	CASSLSGTNIQYF	TGTGCCAGCAGTTTATCGGGGACGAACATTCAGTACTTC
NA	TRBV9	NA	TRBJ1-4	CASSVERGTNEKLFF	TGTGCCAGCAGCGTAGAAAGGGGGACTAATGAAAAACTGTTTTTT
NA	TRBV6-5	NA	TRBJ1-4	CASSQTWRGEKLFF	TGTGCCAGCAGCCAGACTTGGAGAGGTGAAAAACTGTTTTTT
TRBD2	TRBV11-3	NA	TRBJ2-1	CASSPSYLGGYNEQFF	TGTGCCAGCAGCCCATCGTATTTGGGGGGGTACAATGAGCAGTTCTTC
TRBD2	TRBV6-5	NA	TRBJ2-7	CASSLAGGAYEQYF	TGTGCCAGCAGTTTAGCGGGGGGGGCCTACGAGCAGTACTTC
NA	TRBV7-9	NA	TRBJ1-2	CASSLSTDYGYTF	TGTGCCAGCAGCCTAAGTACGGACTATGGCTACACCTTC
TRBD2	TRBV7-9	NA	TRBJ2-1	CASPGGPYNEQFF	TGTGCCAGCCCGGGAGGGCCCTACAATGAGCAGTTCTTC
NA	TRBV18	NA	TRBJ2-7	CASSPRTLTTYEQYF	TGTGCCAGCTCACCACGGACACTAACTACCTACGAGCAGTACTTC
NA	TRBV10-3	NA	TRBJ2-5	CAISELNGETQYF	TGTGCCATCAGTGAGTTAAACGGGGAGACCCAGTACTTC
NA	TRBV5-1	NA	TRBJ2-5	CASARGGSGETQYF	TGCGCCAGCGCACGTGGGGGATCTGGAGAGACCCAGTACTTC
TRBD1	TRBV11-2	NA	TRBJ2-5	CASSFTGGETQYF	TGTGCCAGCAGCTTTACAGGGGGGGAGACCCAGTACTTC
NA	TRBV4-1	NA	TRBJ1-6	CASSSRGGVRSPLHF	TGCGCCAGCAGTTCTCGGGGAGGAGTTAGGTCACCCCTCCACTTT
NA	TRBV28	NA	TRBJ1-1	CASSLTGRQRTEAFF	TGTGCCAGCAGTTTAACAGGTCGACAGCGCACTGAAGCTTTCTTT
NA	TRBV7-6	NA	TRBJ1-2	CASSLAMGANGYTF	TGTGCCAGCAGCTTAGCGATGGGGGCCAATGGCTACACCTTC
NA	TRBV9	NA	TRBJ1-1	CASSGNIISNTEAFF	TGTGCCAGCAGCGGGAACATTATATCGAACACTGAAGCTTTCTTT
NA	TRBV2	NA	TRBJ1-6	CASSKGRASSYNSPLHF	TGTGCCAGCAGTAAGGGGAGAGCGAGCTCCTATAATTCACCCCTCCACTTT
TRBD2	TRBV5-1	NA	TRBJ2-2	CASSLTIAGLTGELFF	TGCGCCAGCAGCTTGACCATAGCGGGGCTTACCGGGGAGCTGTTTTTT
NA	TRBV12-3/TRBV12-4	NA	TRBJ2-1	CASGPGLKEQFF	TGTGCCAGCGGACCGGGCCTAAAGGAGCAGTTCTTC
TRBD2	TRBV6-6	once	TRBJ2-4	CASSPITTSGRNIQYF	TGTGCCAGCAGTCCTATTACGACTAGCGGGAGAAACATTCAGTACTTC
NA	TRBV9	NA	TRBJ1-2	CASSVAGAPNYGYTF	TGTGCCAGCAGCGTAGCCGGGGCCCCTAACTATGGCTACACCTTC
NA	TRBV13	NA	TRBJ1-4	CASSSGRETANEKLFF	TGTGCCAGCAGCTCCGGGAGGGAGACGGCTAATGAAAAACTGTTTTTT
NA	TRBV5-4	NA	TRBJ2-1	CASSPNSGPYNEQFF	TGTGCCAGCAGCCCCAATAGCGGACCTTACAATGAGCAGTTCTTC
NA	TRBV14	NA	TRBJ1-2	CASSQGLGYTF	TGTGCCAGCAGCCAAGGTTTGGGCTACACCTTC
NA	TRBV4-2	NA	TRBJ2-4	CASSQDAGTQNRYF	TGTGCCAGCAGCCAAGACGCCGGGACACAGAATAGGTACTTC